This TCR beta chain is from a study of STAT5B mutations in CD4+ large granular lymphocyte leukemia. Whole-study results and caveats: No patients shared main leukemic clonotypes, though 20% to 25% appeared at low frequency elsewhere. 8/27 top patient clones versus 2/35 control clones were TRBV06-family. Patient CD4-sorted repertoires looked more clonal than healthy CD4+ repertoires, even without putative leukemic clones.

The CDR3 consists of 12 residues. Germline V lookup: CDR1 MDHEN, CDR2 SYDVKM. Profiled with immunoSEQ multiplex PCR; TCRdb holds only in-frame clones, not every one. Of 40,000 to 55,000 clones listed, 80% to 85% are singletons. On this clone itself: No antigen is known for it. One end of the junction does not line up with germline, which may come from a read error.

V is TRBV28 and J is TRBJ2-7, with D possibly matching TRBD1 (6 bases). The sample consisted of CD4+ T cells from blood buffy coats. This receptor was obtained from a human donor in good health. As DNA, the CDR3 is TGTGCCAGCAGCCTTAGGGGGTTGGGACAATTCTTC. Translating it yields CASSLRGLGQFF.